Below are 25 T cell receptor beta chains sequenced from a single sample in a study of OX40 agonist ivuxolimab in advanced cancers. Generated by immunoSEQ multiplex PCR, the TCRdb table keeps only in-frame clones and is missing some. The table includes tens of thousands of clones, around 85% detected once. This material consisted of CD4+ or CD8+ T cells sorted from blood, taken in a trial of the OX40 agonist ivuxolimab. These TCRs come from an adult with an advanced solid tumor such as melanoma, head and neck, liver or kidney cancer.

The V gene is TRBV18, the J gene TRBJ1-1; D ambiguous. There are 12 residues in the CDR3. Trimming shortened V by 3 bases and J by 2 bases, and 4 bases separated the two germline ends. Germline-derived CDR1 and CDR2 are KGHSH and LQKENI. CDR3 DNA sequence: TGTGCCAGCTCACCTTCTAACACTGAAGCTTTCTTT. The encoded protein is CASSPSNTEAFF.

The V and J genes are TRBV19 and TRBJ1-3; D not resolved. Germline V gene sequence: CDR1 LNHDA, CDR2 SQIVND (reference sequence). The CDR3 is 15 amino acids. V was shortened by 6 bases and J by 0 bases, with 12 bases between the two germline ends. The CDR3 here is CASSANWDSGNTIYF. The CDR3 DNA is TGTGCCAGTAGCGCGAATTGGGACTCTGGAAACACCATATATTTT.

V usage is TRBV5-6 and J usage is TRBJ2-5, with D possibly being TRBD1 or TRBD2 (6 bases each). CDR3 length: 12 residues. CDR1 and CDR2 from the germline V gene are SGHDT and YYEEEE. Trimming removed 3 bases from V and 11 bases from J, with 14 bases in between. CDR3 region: CASSSGGTQQYF. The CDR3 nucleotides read TGTGCCAGCAGCTCTGGCGGGACACAGCAGTACTTC.

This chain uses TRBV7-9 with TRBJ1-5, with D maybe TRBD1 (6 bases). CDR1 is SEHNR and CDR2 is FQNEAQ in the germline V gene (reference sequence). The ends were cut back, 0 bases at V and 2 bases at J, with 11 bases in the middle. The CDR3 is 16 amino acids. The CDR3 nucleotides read TGTGCCAGCAGCTTAGCGGGGGGCTTCGGCAATCAGCCCCAGCATTTT. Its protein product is CASSLAGGFGNQPQHF.

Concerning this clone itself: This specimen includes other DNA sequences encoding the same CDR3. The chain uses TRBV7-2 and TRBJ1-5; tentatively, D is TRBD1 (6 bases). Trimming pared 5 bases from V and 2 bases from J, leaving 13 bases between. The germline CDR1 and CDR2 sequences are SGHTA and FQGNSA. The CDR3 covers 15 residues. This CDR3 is CASSLDRTGNQPQHF. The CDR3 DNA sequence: TGTGCCAGCAGCCTAGATAGGACAGGCAATCAGCCCCAGCATTTT.

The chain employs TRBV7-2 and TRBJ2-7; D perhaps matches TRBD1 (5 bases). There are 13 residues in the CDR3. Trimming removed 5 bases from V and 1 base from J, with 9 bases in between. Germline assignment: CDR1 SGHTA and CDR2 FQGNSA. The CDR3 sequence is CASSLTESYEQYF. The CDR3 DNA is TGTGCCAGCAGCCTGACAGAGTCCTACGAGCAGTACTTC.

The CDR3 here is CASSIWTPGGNQPQHF. The CDR3 nucleotides are TGTGCCAGTAGTATATGGACACCGGGGGGCAATCAGCCCCAGCATTTT. V is TRBV19 and J is TRBJ1-5; the D gene is possibly TRBD1 (5 bases). The CDR3 totals 16 residues. V dropped 2 bases and J dropped 2 bases, with 13 bases sitting between them. Germline V gene lookup returns CDR1 LNHDA and CDR2 SQIVND (reference sequence). The full variable domain, rest sourced from reference TRBV19 and TRBJ1-5, is DGGITQSPKYLFRKEGQNVTLSCEQNLNHDAMYWYRQDPGQGLRLIYYSQIVNDFQKGDIAEGYSVSREKKESFPLTVTSAQKNPTAFYLCASSIWTPGGNQPQHFGDGTRLSIL.

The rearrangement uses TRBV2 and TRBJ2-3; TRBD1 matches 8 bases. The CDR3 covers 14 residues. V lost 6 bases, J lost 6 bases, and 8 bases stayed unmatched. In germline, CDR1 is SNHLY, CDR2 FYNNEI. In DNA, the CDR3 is TGTGCCAGCAGGACGGACAGGGAATTGGATACGCAGTATTTT. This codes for CASRTDRELDTQYF. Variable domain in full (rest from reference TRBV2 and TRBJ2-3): EPEVTQTPSHQVTQMGQEVILRCVPISNHLYFYWYRQILGQKVEFLVSFYNNEISEKSEIFDDQFSVERPDGSNFTLKIRSTKLEDSAMYFCASRTDRELDTQYFGPGTRLTVL.

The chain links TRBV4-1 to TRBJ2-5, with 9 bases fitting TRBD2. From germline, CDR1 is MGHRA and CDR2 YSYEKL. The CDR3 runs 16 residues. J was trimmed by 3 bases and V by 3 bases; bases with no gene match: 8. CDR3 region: CASSQAISSGKETQYF. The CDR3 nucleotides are TGCGCCAGCAGCCAGGCAATCTCTAGCGGGAAAGAGACCCAGTACTTC.

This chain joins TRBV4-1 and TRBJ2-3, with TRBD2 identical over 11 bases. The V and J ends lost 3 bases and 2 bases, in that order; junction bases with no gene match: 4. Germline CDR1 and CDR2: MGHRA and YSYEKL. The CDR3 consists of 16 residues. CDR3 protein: CASSHLGLADTDTQYF. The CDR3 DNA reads TGCGCCAGCAGCCACTTGGGACTAGCGGACACAGATACGCAGTATTTT.

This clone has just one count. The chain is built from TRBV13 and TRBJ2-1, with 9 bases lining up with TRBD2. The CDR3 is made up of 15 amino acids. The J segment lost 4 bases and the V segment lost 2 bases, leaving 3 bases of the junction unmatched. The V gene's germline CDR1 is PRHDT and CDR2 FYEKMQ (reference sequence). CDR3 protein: CASSLRLAGYNEQFF. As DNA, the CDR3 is TGTGCCAGCAGCTTACGGCTAGCGGGATACAATGAGCAGTTCTTC.

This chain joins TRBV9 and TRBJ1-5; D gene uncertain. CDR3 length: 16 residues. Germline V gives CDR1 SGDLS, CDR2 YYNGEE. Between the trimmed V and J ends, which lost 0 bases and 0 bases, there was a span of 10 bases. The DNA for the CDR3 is TGTGCCAGCAGCGTAGGGGGTTTCAATAGCAATCAGCCCCAGCATTTT. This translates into CASSVGGFNSNQPQHF. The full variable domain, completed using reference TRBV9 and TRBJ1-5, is DSGVTQTPKHLITATGQRVTLRCSPRSGDLSVYWYQQSLDQGLQFLIQYYNGEERAKGNILERFSAQQFPDLHSELNLSSLELGDSALYFCASSVGGFNSNQPQHFGDGTRLSIL.

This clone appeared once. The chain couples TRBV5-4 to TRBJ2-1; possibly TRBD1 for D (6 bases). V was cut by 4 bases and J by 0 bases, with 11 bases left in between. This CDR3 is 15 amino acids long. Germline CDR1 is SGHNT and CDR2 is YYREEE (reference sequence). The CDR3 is CASSPRGDSYNEQFF. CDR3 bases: TGTGCCAGCAGCCCCAGGGGTGACTCCTACAATGAGCAGTTCTTC.

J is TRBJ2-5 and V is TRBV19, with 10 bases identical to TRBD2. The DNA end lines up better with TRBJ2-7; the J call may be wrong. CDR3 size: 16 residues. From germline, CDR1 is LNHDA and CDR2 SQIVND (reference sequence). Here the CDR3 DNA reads TGTGCCAGTAGTCCCTCTGGAGCGGGGGGGCCCTACGAGCAGTACTTC. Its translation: CASSPSGAGGPYEQYF.

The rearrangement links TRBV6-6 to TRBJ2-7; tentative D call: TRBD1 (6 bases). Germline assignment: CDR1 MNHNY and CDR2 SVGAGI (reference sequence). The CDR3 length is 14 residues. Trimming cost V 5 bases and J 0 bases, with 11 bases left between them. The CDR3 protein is CASSRGQSSYEQYF. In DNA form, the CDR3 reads TGTGCCAGCAGTCGAGGACAGAGCTCCTACGAGCAGTACTTC.

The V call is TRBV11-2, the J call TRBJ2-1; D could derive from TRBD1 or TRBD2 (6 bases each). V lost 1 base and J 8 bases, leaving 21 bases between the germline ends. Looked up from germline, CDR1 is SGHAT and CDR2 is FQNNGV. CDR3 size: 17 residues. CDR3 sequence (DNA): TGTGCCAGCAGCTTAGTAGGGGGGACTGGGGGTTTGGATGAGCAGTTCTTC. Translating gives CASSLVGGTGGLDEQFF. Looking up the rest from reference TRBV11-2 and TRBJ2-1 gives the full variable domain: EAGVAQSPRYKIIEKRQSVAFWCNPISGHATLYWYQQILGQGPKLLIQFQNNGVVDDSQLPKDRFSAERLKGVDSTLKIQPAKLEDSAVYLCASSLVGGTGGLDEQFFGPGTRLTVL.

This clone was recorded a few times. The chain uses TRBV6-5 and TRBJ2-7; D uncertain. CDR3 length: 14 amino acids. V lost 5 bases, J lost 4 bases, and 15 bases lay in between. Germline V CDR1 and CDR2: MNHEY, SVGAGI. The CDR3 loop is CASSPDTNQYEQYF. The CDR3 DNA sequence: TGTGCCAGCAGTCCAGACACGAACCAGTACGAGCAGTACTTC.

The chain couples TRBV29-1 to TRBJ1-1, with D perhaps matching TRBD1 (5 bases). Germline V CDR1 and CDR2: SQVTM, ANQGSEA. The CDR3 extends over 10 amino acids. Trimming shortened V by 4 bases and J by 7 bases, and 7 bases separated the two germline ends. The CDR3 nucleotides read TGCAGCGTTGCCGACAGTGAAGCTTTCTTT. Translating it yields CSVADSEAFF.

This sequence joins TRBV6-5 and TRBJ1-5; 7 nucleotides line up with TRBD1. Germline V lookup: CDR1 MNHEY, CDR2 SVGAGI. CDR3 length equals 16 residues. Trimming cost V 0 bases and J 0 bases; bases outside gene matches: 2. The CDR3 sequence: CASSYSTGISNQPQHF. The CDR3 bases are TGTGCCAGCAGTTACTCGACAGGGATTAGCAATCAGCCCCAGCATTTT.

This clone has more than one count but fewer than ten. CDR3 loop: CASSLGQGAKVSYGYTF. CDR3 bases: TGTGCCAGCAGCTTAGGCCAGGGGGCGAAAGTGTCTTACGGCTACACCTTC. The rearrangement uses TRBV7-9 and TRBJ1-2, with 8 positions matching TRBD1. Germline V gene sequence: CDR1 SEHNR, CDR2 FQNEAQ (reference sequence). The J segment lost 8 bases and the V segment lost 1 base, leaving 15 bases of the junction unmatched. This CDR3 region has 17 residues.

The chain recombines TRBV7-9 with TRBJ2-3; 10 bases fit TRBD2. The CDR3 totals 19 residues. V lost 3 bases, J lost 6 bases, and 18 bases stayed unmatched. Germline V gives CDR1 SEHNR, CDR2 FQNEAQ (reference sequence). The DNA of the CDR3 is TGTGCCAGCAGCTTCGGGCTAGCGGGGGCCCTGGCAATCCCCGATACGCAGTATTTT. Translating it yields CASSFGLAGALAIPDTQYF.

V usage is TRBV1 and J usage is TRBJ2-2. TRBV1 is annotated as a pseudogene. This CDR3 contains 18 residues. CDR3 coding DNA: TGCACCAGCAGCCAGACACGGGACCCATCATTTTTGGCCGGGGAGCTGTTTTTT. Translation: CTSSQTRDPSFLAGELFF.

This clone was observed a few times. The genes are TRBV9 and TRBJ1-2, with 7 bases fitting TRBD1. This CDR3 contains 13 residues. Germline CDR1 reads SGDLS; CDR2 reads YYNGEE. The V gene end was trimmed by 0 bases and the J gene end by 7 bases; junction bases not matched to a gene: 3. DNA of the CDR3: TGTGCCAGCAGCGTAGAGACAGGGTCTGGCTACACCTTC. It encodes CASSVETGSGYTF.

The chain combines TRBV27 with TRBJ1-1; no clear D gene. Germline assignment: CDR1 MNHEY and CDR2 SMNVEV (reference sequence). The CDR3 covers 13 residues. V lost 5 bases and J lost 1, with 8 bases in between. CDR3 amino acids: CASSPTRNTEAFF. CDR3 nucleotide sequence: TGTGCCAGCAGTCCAACAAGGAACACTGAAGCTTTCTTT.

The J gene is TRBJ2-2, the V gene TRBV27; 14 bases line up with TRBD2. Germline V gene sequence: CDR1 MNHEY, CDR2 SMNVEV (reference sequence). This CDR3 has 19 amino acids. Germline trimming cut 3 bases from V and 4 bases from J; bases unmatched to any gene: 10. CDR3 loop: CASSFKGTSGSGFTGELFF. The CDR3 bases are TGTGCCAGCAGTTTTAAAGGGACTAGCGGGAGCGGTTTCACCGGGGAGCTGTTTTTT.